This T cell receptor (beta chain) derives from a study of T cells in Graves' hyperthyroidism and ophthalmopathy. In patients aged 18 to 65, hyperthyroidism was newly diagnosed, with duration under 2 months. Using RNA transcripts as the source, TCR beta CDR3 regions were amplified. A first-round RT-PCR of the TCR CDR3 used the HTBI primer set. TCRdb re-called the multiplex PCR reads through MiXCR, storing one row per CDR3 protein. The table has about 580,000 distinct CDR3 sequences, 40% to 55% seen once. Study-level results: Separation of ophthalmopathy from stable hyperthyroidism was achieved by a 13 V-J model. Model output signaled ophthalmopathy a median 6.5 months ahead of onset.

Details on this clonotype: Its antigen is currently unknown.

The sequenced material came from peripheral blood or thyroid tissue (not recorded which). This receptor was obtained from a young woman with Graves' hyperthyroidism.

The CDR3 DNA reads TGTGCCACCAGCAGCCAAGAGCGGTCTAGCGGAGCCTACGAGCAGTACTTC. This encodes CATSSQERSSGAYEQYF. The chain couples TRBV24-1 to TRBJ2-7; 7 bases match TRBD2. The CDR3 extends over 17 amino acids. J was trimmed by 2 bases and V by 7 bases; bases with no gene match: 16. Per the germline V gene, CDR1 is KGHDR and CDR2 is SFDVKD.